This is a list of T cell receptor beta chains from one sample in a study of shared clonotypes between healthy human individuals. Libraries were prepared by immunoSEQ multiplex PCR; TCRdb keeps only in-frame clonotypes and omits some of them. This sample carries millions of clones, 90% to 95% of them seen once, and the ten largest clones take 1.5% to 2%. The specimen sequenced was naive CD8+ T cells from PBMCs. Receptor source: a man between 18 and 35 years old in good health. Some clones in this sample may be carry-over from other donors' samples. Both conserved end residues are part of each CDR3. Fields, in order: D gene, J gene, clone size, V gene, CDR3 protein, CDR3 DNA. D genes are given only for firm matches. Size values are once, few and many counts, or a class for expanded clones, and some rows have none.

TRBD1	TRBJ1-2	-	TRBV13	CASRPGTGVDGYTF	TGTGCCAGCAGGCCCGGGACAGGGGTGGATGGCTACACCTTC
-	TRBJ1-5	-	TRBV27	CASSFGGNQPQHF	TGTGCCAGCAGTTTTGGGGGGAACCAGCCCCAGCATTTT
-	TRBJ2-7	-	TRBV25-1	CASSSGHFSYEQYF	TGTGCCAGCAGCTCGGGCCACTTCTCCTACGAGCAGTACTTC
-	TRBJ2-7	-	TRBV4-3	CASSQEGPSEQYF	TGCGCCAGCAGCCAAGAGGGGCCCTCAGAGCAGTACTTC
-	TRBJ2-2	-	TRBV7-8	CASSLLGANTGELFF	TGTGCCAGCAGCTTATTGGGGGCGAACACCGGGGAGCTGTTTTTT
-	TRBJ2-1	-	TRBV7-9	CASSSTGGVDEQFF	TGTGCCAGCAGCAGTACAGGGGGGGTCGATGAGCAGTTCTTC
-	TRBJ2-7	-	TRBV9	CASSPTSSYEQYF	TGTGCCAGCAGCCCGACGAGCTCCTACGAGCAGTACTTC
-	TRBJ2-7	-	TRBV7-9	CASSSGGAPYEQYF	TGTGCCAGCAGCTCAGGCGGAGCCCCTTACGAGCAGTACTTC
-	TRBJ2-7	-	TRBV10-3	CAISESRGEPYEQYF	TGTGCCATCAGTGAGTCGAGAGGCGAACCCTACGAGCAGTACTTC
TRBD1	TRBJ2-7	-	TRBV7-9	CASSSGGGLLEQYF	TGTGCCAGCAGCTCAGGGGGCGGGCTACTCGAGCAGTACTTC
-	TRBJ2-5	-	TRBV7-8	CASSLESGDRETQYF	TGTGCCAGCAGCTTAGAGTCAGGGGACCGCGAGACCCAGTACTTC
TRBD1	TRBJ2-6	-	TRBV9	CASRATGGPGANVLTF	TGTGCCAGCAGGGCTACAGGGGGACCTGGGGCCAACGTCCTGACTTTC
-	TRBJ1-5	-	TRBV28	CASRGTAMQPQHF	TGTGCCAGCAGAGGGACTGCGATGCAGCCCCAGCATTTT
-	TRBJ2-1	-	TRBV27	CASSLVYGTEQFF	TGTGCCAGCAGTTTAGTGTACGGGACAGAGCAGTTCTTC
TRBD2	TRBJ2-1	-	TRBV11-2	CASSAWGRASDEQFF	TGTGCCAGCAGCGCCTGGGGGAGGGCTTCCGATGAGCAGTTCTTC
TRBD1	TRBJ1-2	-	TRBV2	CASRSGQAPNYGYTF	TGTGCCAGCAGGTCGGGACAGGCGCCTAACTATGGCTACACCTTC
-	TRBJ2-7	-	TRBV15	CATSSYMGEQYF	TGTGCCACCAGCAGTTATATGGGCGAGCAGTACTTC
-	TRBJ2-7	-	TRBV28	CASSSTGEAVEQYF	TGTGCCAGCAGTAGCACAGGGGAGGCTGTCGAGCAGTACTTC
-	TRBJ2-6	-	TRBV27	CASSGGANVLTF	TGTGCCAGCTCGGGTGGGGCCAACGTCCTGACTTTC
-	TRBJ1-2	-	TRBV7-8	CASSLNLVGYGYTF	TGTGCCAGCAGCTTAAACCTTGTGGGCTATGGCTACACCTTC
-	TRBJ1-1	-	TRBV19	CASSLGPLSSGAFF	TGTGCCAGTAGCCTCGGGCCCCTCTCTTCCGGAGCTTTCTTT
-	TRBJ2-2	-	TRBV7-9	CASTISLGQGGTGELFF	TGTGCCAGCACCATCTCGCTAGGGCAAGGGGGCACCGGGGAGCTGTTTTTT
-	TRBJ2-3	-	TRBV2	CASSAKMVIGPQYF	TGTGCCAGCAGCGCGAAAATGGTAATTGGTCCGCAGTATTTT
-	TRBJ2-7	-	TRBV5-4	CASSFGQGRQYF	TGTGCCAGCAGCTTTGGGCAGGGACGGCAGTACTTC
-	TRBJ1-1	once	TRBV6-1	CASNLNGGGTEAFF	TGTGCCAGTAATTTGAATGGGGGGGGAACTGAAGCTTTCTTT
-	TRBJ2-1	once	TRBV6-5	CASSYSLARDEQFF	TGTGCCAGCAGTTACTCTCTAGCGAGAGATGAGCAGTTCTTC
TRBD1	TRBJ2-7	-	TRBV5-4	CASSLDPRGQGFHEQYF	TGTGCCAGCAGCTTAGACCCACGGGGACAGGGCTTCCACGAGCAGTACTTC
-	TRBJ2-2	-	TRBV27	CASSLTAPVHTGELFF	TGTGCCAGCAGTTTAACAGCCCCAGTACACACCGGGGAGCTGTTTTTT
-	TRBJ1-1	few	TRBV19	CASSVGPMNTEAFF	TGTGCCAGTAGTGTGGGGCCTATGAACACTGAAGCTTTCTTT
-	TRBJ2-4	-	TRBV5-1	CASSLVGGRAKNIQYF	TGCGCCAGCAGCTTGGTTGGGGGACGGGCCAAAAACATTCAGTACTTC
TRBD1	TRBJ1-5	once	TRBV28	CASRPIGTGQPQHF	TGTGCCAGCAGGCCCATCGGGACAGGTCAGCCCCAGCATTTT
-	TRBJ2-1	-	TRBV9	CASSVGGTWGRLNEQFF	TGTGCCAGCAGCGTAGGGGGAACGTGGGGCAGGCTGAATGAGCAGTTCTTC
TRBD1	TRBJ2-7	-	TRBV11-2	CASGTGDYGQYF	TGTGCCAGCGGGACAGGAGACTACGGGCAGTACTTC
-	TRBJ1-1	-	TRBV7-9	CASSFVQGTEAFF	TGTGCCAGCAGCTTTGTTCAGGGCACTGAAGCTTTCTTT
-	TRBJ1-6	-	TRBV7-3	CASRTGTAGSPLHF	TGTGCCAGCAGAACCGGGACTGCGGGTTCACCCCTCCACTTT
-	TRBJ1-5	-	TRBV7-8	CASSPHNQPQHF	TGTGCCAGCAGCCCCCATAATCAGCCCCAGCATTTT
TRBD1	TRBJ1-5	few	TRBV9	CASSVGQGGNQPQHF	TGTGCCAGCAGCGTTGGACAGGGTGGCAATCAGCCCCAGCATTTT
-	TRBJ2-1	-	TRBV9	CASSVEGRTYNEQFF	TGTGCCAGCAGCGTAGAGGGACGTACGTACAATGAGCAGTTCTTC
-	TRBJ1-3	few	TRBV9	CASSVGFRASGNTIYF	TGTGCCAGCAGCGTCGGTTTCAGGGCATCTGGAAACACCATATATTTT
-	TRBJ1-2	-	TRBV28	CASSLPGRGGGYTF	TGTGCCAGCAGTTTGCCTGGCAGGGGTGGTGGCTACACCTTC
-	TRBJ1-4	few	TRBV30	CAWSVWEASNEKLFF	TGTGCCTGGAGTGTATGGGAGGCAAGTAATGAAAAACTGTTTTTT
-	TRBJ1-1	once	TRBV25-1	CASSEGEGTPNTEAFF	TGTGCCAGCAGTGAAGGAGAGGGTACCCCGAACACTGAAGCTTTCTTT
TRBD2	TRBJ2-7	once	TRBV7-6	CASSPRTSGRDEQYF	TGTGCCAGCAGCCCCCGGACTAGCGGGAGAGACGAGCAGTACTTC
TRBD1	TRBJ2-3	once	TRBV5-6	CASSIRQGAYGDTQYF	TGTGCCAGCAGCATTCGACAGGGGGCATATGGAGATACGCAGTATTTT
-	TRBJ2-2	-	TRBV5-3	CARSPKSWGTGELFF	TGTGCCAGAAGCCCAAAATCATGGGGCACCGGGGAGCTGTTTTTT
TRBD2	TRBJ2-1	once	TRBV15	CATSRDRDGGRAAEQFF	TGTGCCACCAGCAGAGACCGGGATGGCGGGAGGGCCGCTGAGCAGTTCTTC
-	TRBJ1-2	-	TRBV6-1	CASMIRDFNYGYTF	TGTGCCAGCATGATCAGGGACTTTAACTATGGCTACACCTTC
-	TRBJ1-2	-	TRBV13	CASSSGTGHLYGYTF	TGTGCCAGCAGCTCAGGAACGGGACACCTCTATGGCTACACCTTC
-	TRBJ2-5	once	TRBV15	CATSRDSGVETQYF	TGTGCCACCAGCAGAGATTCGGGTGTGGAGACCCAGTACTTC
-	TRBJ2-3	-	TRBV4-1	CASSQDRVADTQYF	TGCGCCAGCAGCCAAGATAGGGTGGCAGATACGCAGTATTTT
TRBD1	TRBJ2-5	-	TRBV4-3	CASSQDFRDRETQYF	TGCGCCAGCAGCCAAGATTTTAGGGACAGAGAGACCCAGTACTTC
TRBD1	TRBJ1-1	-	TRBV25-1	CASLAWDRGNTEAFF	TGTGCCAGCCTTGCCTGGGACAGGGGGAACACTGAAGCTTTCTTT